This TCR beta chain is from a study of CD4+ T cells in melanoma. Concerning this clone: No antigen is known for it.

This table comes from immunoSEQ multiplex PCR, and its TCRdb copy is limited to in-frame clones, with some not included. In the table there are about 140,000 clones, 80% to 95% of which are singletons. The CDR3 covers 12 residues. Germline CDR1 is SGHNT and CDR2 is YYREEE (reference sequence). With 2 bases removed from V and 9 bases from J, the gap between germline ends came to 11 bases. The study, taken as a whole, reports: CD8+ T cell, macrophage and B cell function reportedly correlated with neoantigen-specific CD4+ T cells. Neoantigen-specific CD4+ T cells in melanoma reportedly had diverse differentiation states.

This TCR derives from a human donor with melanoma. V is TRBV5-4 and J is TRBJ1-1; D is undetermined. The CDR3 spells CASSLPRDKAFF. For the CDR3, the DNA is TGTGCCAGCAGCTTACCCCGCGACAAAGCTTTCTTT.